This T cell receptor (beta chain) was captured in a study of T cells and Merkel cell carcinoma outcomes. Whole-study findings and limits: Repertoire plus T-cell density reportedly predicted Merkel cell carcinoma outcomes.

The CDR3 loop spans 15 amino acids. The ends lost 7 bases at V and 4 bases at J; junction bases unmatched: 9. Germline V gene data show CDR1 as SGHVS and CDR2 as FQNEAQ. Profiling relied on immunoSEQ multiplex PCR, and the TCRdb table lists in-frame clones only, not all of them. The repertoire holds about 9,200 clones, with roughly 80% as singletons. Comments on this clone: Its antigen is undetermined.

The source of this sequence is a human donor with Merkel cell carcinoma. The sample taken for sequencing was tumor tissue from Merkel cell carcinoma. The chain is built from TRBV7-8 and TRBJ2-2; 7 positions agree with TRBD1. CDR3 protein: CASTPAGTATGELFF. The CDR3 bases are TGTGCCAGCACCCCCGCCGGGACAGCCACCGGGGAGCTGTTTTTT.